What follows is one TCR beta chain and its context. Here immunoSEQ multiplex PCR was the method, and the copy in TCRdb shows in-frame clones only, minus some. The sample lists more than 70,000 clones; 81% were seen once. The CDR3 is 14 amino acids. Germline-derived CDR1 and CDR2 are SGHVS and FQNEAQ. Trimming removed 5 bases from V and 3 bases from J, with 14 bases in between. These data come from a study of OX40 agonist ivuxolimab in advanced cancers. This specimen was CD4+ or CD8+ T cells sorted from blood, taken in a trial of the OX40 agonist ivuxolimab. The receptor comes from an adult with an advanced solid tumor such as melanoma, head and neck, liver or kidney cancer. The gene calls are TRBV7-8 and TRBJ2-7, with D possibly TRBD1 on 6 matching bases. CDR3 loop: CASSLTGVLYEQYF. The DNA for the CDR3 is TGTGCCAGCAGCCTGACAGGAGTTCTCTACGAGCAGTACTTC.